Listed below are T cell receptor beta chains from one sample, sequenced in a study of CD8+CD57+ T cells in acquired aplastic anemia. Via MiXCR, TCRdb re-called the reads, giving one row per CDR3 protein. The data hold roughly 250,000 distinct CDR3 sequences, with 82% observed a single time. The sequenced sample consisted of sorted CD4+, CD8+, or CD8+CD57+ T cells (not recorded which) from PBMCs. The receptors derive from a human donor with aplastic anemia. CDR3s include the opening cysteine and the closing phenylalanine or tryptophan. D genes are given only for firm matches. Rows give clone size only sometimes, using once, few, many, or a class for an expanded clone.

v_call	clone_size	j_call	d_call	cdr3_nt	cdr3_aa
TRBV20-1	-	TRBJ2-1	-	TGCAGTGCTAGTCCGACCACCGCTAGAAACAATGAGCAGTTCTTC	CSASPTTARNNEQFF
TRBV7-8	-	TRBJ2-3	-	TGTGCCAGCGGCTTTCATCCAGACCGCGCAGCCCTTTCCTTT	CASGFHPDRAALSF
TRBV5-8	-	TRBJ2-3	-	TGTGCCAGCAGCGTAGGGTCAGGTCCCGATACGCAGTATTTT	CASSVGSGPDTQYF
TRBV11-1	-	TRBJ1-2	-	TGTGCCAGCAGCTTGAACGGGCCGCTTGTCTATGGCTACACCTTC	CASSLNGPLVYGYTF
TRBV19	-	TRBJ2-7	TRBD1	TGTGCCAGTAGTACCAGACAGGGGGCACACGAGCAGTACTTC	CASSTRQGAHEQYF
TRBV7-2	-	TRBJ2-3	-	TGTGCCAGCGGAGGGGGGGCCTGCGTAAGTACGCAGTATTTT	CASGGGACVSTQYF
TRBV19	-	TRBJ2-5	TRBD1	TGTGCCAGTAGCGTATCGACAGGGTCATATGGCCAGTCCTTC	CASSVSTGSYGQSF
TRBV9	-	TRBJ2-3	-	TGTGCCAGCAGCGTAGTCTACTCGGGCGCTGAAGCTTTT	CASSVVYSGAEAF
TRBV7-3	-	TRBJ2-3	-	TGTGCCAGCAGCTTAGAGGGGACTACAGATACGCAGTATTTT	CASSLEGTTDTQYF
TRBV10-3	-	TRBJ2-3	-	TGTGCCATCAGGAGCACAGATACGCGGTATTTT	CAIRSTDTRYF
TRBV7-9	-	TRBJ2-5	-	TGTGCCACCAGCTTAGTACGCGGGCAGGTGACCCATTGCTTC	CATSLVRGQVTHCF
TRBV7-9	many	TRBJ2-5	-	TGTGCCAGCAGCTTAGTGGGCAGGGAAGAGACCCAGTACTTC	CASSLVGREETQYF
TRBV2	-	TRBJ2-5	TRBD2	TGTGCCAGCAGTGAAGCGGTGCGGGGGGGCGGGTTGGAGACCCAGTACTTC	CASSEAVRGGGLETQYF
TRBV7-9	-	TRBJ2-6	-	TGTGCCAGCAGCTTAGCGGGCAGCGGCGGGCCCCAGCATCTGACTTTC	CASSLAGSGGPQHLTF
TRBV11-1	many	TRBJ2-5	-	TGTGCCAGCAGCCCCCGGCCCCGGGGTATAGAGACCCAGTACTTC	CASSPRPRGIETQYF
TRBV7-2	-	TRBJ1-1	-	TGTGCCAGCAGCTTAGAAGCTAGCGGGGGAACTGGGCAGTTCTTT	CASSLEASGGTGQFF